These 11 T cell receptor beta chains share one sample of origin, sequenced in a study of T cell repertoires in cytomegalovirus infection. One entry per CDR3 protein, called by TCRdb with MiXCR from the reads. Of 200,000 to 300,000 distinct CDR3 sequences in the sample, approximately 9% were seen once. Source material: PBMCs. The receptor source for this set is a human donor in good health (CMV status not recorded). Some clones in this sample may be carry-over from other donors' samples.

The V gene is TRBV20-1, the J gene TRBJ2-3; 7 bases are a match to TRBD1. V was clipped by 6 bases and J by 2 bases; unmatched bases: 5. Per germline, CDR1 DFQATT and CDR2 SNEGSKA (reference sequence). This CDR3 is built from 13 residues. The DNA of the CDR3 is TGCAGTGCGTCACAGGGGATCACAGATACGCAGTATTTT. Amino acids: CSASQGITDTQYF.

CDR3 residues: CASSQNRASYEQYF. The CDR3 DNA reads as TGTGCCAGCAGCCAGAACAGGGCCTCCTACGAGCAGTACTTC. J is TRBJ2-7 and V is TRBV5-6, with a tentative D call TRBD1 (6 bases). Trimming shortened V by 4 bases and J by 0 bases, and 11 bases separated the two germline ends. There are 14 residues in the CDR3. Germline V gives CDR1 SGHDT, CDR2 YYEEEE.

At least ten counts were recorded for this clonotype. This rearrangement joins TRBV29-1 to TRBJ2-6; D gene ambiguous. This CDR3 region has 13 residues. The ends were cut back, 4 bases at V and 1 base at J, with 5 bases in the middle. Germline V gives CDR1 SQVTM, CDR2 ANQGSEA. For the CDR3, the DNA is TGCAGCGTTGCCCGTTCTGGGGCCAACGTCCTGACTTTC. It specifies CSVARSGANVLTF.

This clonotype was seen ten or more times. The chain couples TRBV6-2 or TRBV6-3 to TRBJ1-5; maybe TRBD1 (5 bases). Germline V gene data show CDR1 as MNHEY and CDR2 as SVGEGT. The length of the CDR3 is 17 residues. Deletions cut 3 bases from V and 1 base from J, with 16 bases between. Here the CDR3 DNA reads TGTGCCAGCAGTTATGAGGTCGGAGGGGTAAGCAATCAGCCCCAGCATTTT. Its translation: CASSYEVGGVSNQPQHF.

This rearrangement joins TRBV28 to TRBJ2-6; D might be TRBD1 (5 bases). The CDR3 spans 15 residues. The V end was cut by 6 bases, the J end by 1 base, with 10 bases between. Germline V gene data show CDR1 as MDHEN and CDR2 as SYDVKM. The DNA of the CDR3 is TGTGCCAGCAGCACAACAGGATCTGGGGCCAACGTCCTGACTTTC. It specifies CASSTTGSGANVLTF.

This clonotype came up many times. V and J are TRBV7-2 and TRBJ2-7; 15 bases are shared with TRBD2. This CDR3 is 17 amino acids long. V shed 5 bases, J shed 5 bases, and the junction held 10 bases outside the gene matches. Germline V lookup: CDR1 SGHTA, CDR2 FQGNSA. CDR3 loop: CASSPWTSGGASHEQYF. The CDR3 DNA sequence: TGTGCCAGCAGCCCCTGGACTAGCGGGGGGGCGTCGCACGAGCAGTACTTC.

At least ten counts were recorded for this clonotype. The CDR3 DNA sequence: TGTGCCAGCAGCCCGGACAGGGGACAGTACTTC. Encoded protein: CASSPDRGQYF. The chain is built from TRBV7-8 and TRBJ2-5, with TRBD1 identical over 9 bases. The junction had 3 bases not matched to a gene; V was cut back by 5 bases and J by 11 bases. Looked up from germline, CDR1 is SGHVS and CDR2 is FQNEAQ. The CDR3 spans 11 residues.

The sample holds many counts of this clonotype. The chain is built from TRBV7-2 and TRBJ2-5, with D perhaps given as TRBD1 or TRBD2 (7 bases each). V dropped 4 bases and J dropped 5 bases, with 17 bases sitting between them. CDR3 length: 15 amino acids. Germline-derived CDR1 and CDR2 are SGHTA and FQGNSA. CDR3 DNA: TGTGCCAGCAGCTCTCAGGGGGGGGCCCGGGAGACCCAGTACTTC. It yields the protein CASSSQGGARETQYF.

This clonotype was found many times. The rearrangement links TRBV7-2 to TRBJ2-7; 7 bases map to TRBD2. The trim removed 3 bases at V and 2 bases at J, leaving 7 bases unmatched. CDR3 length: 15 residues. In germline, CDR1 is SGHTA, CDR2 FQGNSA. The DNA of the CDR3 is TGTGCCAGCAGCTTTCTAGCGGAGAGCGCCTACGAGCAGTACTTC. Protein sequence: CASSFLAESAYEQYF.

The table lists this clonotype with many counts. The chain employs TRBV6-2 or TRBV6-3 and TRBJ2-7, with 10 nucleotides matching TRBD1. The CDR3 is made up of 14 amino acids. V was clipped by 6 bases and J by 2 bases; unmatched bases: 4. Germline V gene data show CDR1 as MNHEY and CDR2 as SVGEGT. CDR3 loop: CASRWDRGTYEQYF. CDR3 coding DNA: TGTGCCAGCAGGTGGGACAGGGGAACCTACGAGCAGTACTTC.

There are many counts of this clonotype. The rearrangement links TRBV29-1 to TRBJ2-1, with a tentative D call TRBD2 (5 bases). V was clipped by 5 bases and J by 6 bases, with 11 bases between them. In germline, CDR1 is SQVTM, CDR2 ANQGSEA. The CDR3 spans 12 residues. For the CDR3, the DNA is TGCAGCGTTTCAACTAGAGTCAATGAGCAGTTCTTC. This gives the protein CSVSTRVNEQFF.